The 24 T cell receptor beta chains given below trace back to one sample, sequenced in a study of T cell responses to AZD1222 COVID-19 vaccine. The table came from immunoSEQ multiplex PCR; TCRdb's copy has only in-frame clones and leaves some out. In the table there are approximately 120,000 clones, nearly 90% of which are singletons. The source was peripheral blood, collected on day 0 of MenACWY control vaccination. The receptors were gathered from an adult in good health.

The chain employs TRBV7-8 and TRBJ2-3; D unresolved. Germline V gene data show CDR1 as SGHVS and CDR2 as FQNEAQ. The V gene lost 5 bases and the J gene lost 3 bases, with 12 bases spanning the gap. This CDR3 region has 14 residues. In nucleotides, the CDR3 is TGTGCCAGCAGCCCCCCCCAGCGAACAGATACGCAGTATTTT. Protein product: CASSPPQRTDTQYF.

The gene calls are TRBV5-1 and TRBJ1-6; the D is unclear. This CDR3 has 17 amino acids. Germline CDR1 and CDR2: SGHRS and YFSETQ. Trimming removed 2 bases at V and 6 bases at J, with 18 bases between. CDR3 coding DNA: TGCGCCAGCAGCTTTGCTTCGGCGAGTGTCCCTAATTCACCCCTCCACTTT. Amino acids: CASSFASASVPNSPLHF.

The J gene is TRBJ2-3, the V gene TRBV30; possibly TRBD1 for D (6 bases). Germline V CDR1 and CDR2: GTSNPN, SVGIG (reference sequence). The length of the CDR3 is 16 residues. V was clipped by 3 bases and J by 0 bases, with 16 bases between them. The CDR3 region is CAWRDGTTTSTDTQYF. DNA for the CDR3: TGTGCCTGGAGAGACGGGACAACCACTAGCACAGATACGCAGTATTTT.

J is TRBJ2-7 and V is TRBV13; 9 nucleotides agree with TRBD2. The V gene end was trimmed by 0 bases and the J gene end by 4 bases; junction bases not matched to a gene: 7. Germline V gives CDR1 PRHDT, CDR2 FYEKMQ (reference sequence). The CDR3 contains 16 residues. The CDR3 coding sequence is TGTGCCAGCAGCTTAGGCCTTCAGGCGGGGGGGTACGAGCAGTACTTC. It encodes CASSLGLQAGGYEQYF.

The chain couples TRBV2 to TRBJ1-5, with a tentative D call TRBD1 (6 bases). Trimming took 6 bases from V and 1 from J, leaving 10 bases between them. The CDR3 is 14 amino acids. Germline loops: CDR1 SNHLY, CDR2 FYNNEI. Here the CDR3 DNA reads TGTGCCAGCAGGGGGGCCACAAGCAATCAGCCCCAGCATTTT. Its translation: CASRGATSNQPQHF.

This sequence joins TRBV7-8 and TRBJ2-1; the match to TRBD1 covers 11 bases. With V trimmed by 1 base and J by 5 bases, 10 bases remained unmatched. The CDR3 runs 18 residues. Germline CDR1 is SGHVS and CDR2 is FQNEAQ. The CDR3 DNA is TGTGCCAGCAGCTTAGGATTTGGACAGGGGGCGCTGGACAATGAGCAGTTCTTC. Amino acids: CASSLGFGQGALDNEQFF.

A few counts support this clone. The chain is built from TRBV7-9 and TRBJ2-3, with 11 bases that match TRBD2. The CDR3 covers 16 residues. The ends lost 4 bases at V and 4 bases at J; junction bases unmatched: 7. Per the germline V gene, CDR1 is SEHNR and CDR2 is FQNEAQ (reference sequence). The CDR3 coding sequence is TGTGCCAGCAGCTCCCGGACTAGCGGGCCTTCAGATACGCAGTATTTT. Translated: CASSSRTSGPSDTQYF.

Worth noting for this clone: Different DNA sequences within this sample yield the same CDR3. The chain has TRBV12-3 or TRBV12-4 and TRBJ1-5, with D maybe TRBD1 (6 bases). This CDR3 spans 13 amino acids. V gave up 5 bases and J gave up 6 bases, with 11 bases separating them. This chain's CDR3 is CASSHRESQPQHF. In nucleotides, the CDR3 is TGTGCCAGCAGTCACAGGGAGAGTCAGCCCCAGCATTTT.

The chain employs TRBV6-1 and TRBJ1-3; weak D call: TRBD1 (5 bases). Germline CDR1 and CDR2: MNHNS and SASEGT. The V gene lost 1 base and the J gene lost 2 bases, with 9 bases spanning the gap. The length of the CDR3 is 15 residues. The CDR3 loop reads CASSEEGWPGNTIYF. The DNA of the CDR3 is TGTGCCAGCAGTGAAGAGGGGTGGCCTGGAAACACCATATATTTT.

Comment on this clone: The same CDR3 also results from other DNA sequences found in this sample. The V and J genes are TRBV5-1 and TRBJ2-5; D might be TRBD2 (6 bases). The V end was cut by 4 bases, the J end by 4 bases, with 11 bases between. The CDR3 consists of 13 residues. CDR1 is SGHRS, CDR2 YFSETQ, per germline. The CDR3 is CASSLSGLETQYF. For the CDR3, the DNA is TGCGCCAGCAGCCTTAGCGGATTAGAGACCCAGTACTTC.

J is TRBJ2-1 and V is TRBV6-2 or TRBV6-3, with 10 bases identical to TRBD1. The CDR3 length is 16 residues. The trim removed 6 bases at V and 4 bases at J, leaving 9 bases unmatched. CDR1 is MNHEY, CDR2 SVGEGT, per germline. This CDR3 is CASSHPGQGRYNEQFF. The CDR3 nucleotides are TGTGCCAGCAGCCATCCGGGACAGGGGAGGTACAATGAGCAGTTCTTC.

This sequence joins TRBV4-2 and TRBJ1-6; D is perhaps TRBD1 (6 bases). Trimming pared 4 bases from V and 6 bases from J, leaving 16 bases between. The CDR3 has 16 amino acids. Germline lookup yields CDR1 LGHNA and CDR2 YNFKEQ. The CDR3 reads CASSLIQGGPNSPLHF. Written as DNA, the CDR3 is TGTGCCAGCAGCCTAATACAGGGAGGCCCTAATTCACCCCTCCACTTT.

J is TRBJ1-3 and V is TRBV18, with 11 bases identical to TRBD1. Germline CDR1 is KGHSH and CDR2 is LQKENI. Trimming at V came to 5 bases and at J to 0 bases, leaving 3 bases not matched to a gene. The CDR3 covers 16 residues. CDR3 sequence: CASSTGTGGSGNTIYF. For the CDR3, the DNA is TGTGCCAGCTCAACCGGGACAGGGGGCTCTGGAAACACCATATATTTT.

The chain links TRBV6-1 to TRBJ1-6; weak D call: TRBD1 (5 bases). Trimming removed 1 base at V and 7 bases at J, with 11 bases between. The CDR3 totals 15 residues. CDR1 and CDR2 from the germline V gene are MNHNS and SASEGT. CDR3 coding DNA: TGTGCCAGCAGTGAAGTGGGACGGCCGAATTCACCCCTCCACTTT. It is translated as CASSEVGRPNSPLHF.

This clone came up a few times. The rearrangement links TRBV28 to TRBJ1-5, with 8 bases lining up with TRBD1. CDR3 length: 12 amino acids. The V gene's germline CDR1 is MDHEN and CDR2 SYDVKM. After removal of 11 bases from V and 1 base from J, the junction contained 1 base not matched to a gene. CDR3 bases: TGTGCCGGACAGGGAAGCAATCAGCCCCAGCATTTT. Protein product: CAGQGSNQPQHF.

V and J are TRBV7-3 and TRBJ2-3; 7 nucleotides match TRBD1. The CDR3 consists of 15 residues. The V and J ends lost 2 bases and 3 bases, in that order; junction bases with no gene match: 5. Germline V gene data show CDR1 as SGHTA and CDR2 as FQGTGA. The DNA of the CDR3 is TGTGCCAGCAGCTTATCAGGGGGAAGGACAGATACGCAGTATTTT. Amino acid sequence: CASSLSGGRTDTQYF.

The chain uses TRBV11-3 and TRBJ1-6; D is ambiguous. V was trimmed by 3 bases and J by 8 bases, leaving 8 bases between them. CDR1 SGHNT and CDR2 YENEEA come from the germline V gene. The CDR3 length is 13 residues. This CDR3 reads CASSFNKDSPLHF. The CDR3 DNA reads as TGTGCCAGCAGCTTTAACAAGGATTCACCCCTCCACTTT.

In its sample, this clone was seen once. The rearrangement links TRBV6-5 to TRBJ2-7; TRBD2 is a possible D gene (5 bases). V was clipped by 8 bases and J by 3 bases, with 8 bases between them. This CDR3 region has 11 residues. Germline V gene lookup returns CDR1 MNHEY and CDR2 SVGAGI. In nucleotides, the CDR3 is TGTGCCAGCCGAGGGAACTACGAGCAGTACTTC. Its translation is CASRGNYEQYF.

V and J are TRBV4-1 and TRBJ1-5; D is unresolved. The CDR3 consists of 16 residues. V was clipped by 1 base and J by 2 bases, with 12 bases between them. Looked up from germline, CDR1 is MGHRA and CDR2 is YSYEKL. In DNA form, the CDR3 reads TGCGCCAGCAGCCAAGTAAAGGGTAATCGCAATCAGCCCCAGCATTTT. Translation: CASSQVKGNRNQPQHF.

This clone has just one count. The CDR3 DNA sequence: TGTGCCAGCAGCAGACAGGGGGCTGGGGCCAACGTCCTGACTTTC. Its protein is CASSRQGAGANVLTF. The rearrangement links TRBV7-9 to TRBJ2-6, with 9 nucleotides matching TRBD1. Germline loops: CDR1 SEHNR, CDR2 FQNEAQ (reference sequence). The CDR3 is made up of 15 amino acids. V lost 5 bases, J lost 2 bases, and 1 base stayed unmatched. Combining the CDR3 with reference TRBV7-9 and TRBJ2-6 gives the whole variable domain DTGVSQNPRHKITKRGQNVTFRCDPISEHNRLYWYRQTLGQGPEFLTYFQNEAQLEKSRLLSDRFSAERPKGSFSTLEIQRTEQGDSAMYLCASSRQGAGANVLTFGAGSRLTVL.

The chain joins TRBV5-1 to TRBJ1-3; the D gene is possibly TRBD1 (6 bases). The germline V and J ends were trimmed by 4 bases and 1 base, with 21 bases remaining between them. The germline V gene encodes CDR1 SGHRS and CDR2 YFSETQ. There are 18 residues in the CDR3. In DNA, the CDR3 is TGCGCCAGCAGCGACGGACAGCCAGCAGCTCTGTCTGGAAACACCATATATTTT. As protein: CASSDGQPAALSGNTIYF.

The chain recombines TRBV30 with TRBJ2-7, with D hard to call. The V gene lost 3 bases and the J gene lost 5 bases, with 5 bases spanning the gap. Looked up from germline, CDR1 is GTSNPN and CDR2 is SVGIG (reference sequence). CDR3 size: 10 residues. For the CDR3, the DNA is TGTGCCTGGAGCCGGAACGAGCAGTACTTC. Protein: CAWSRNEQYF.

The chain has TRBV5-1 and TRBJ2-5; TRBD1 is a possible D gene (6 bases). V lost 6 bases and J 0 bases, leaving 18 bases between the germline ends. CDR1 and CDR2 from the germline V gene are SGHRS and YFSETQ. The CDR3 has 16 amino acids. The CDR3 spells CASTLGQTVYQETQYF. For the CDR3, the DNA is TGCGCCAGCACCCTCGGACAGACAGTGTACCAAGAGACCCAGTACTTC. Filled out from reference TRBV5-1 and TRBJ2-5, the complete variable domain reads KAGVTQTPRYLIKTRGQQVTLSCSPISGHRSVSWYQQTPGQGLQFLFEYFSETQRNKGNFPGRFSGRQFSNSRSEMNVSTLELGDSALYLCASTLGQTVYQETQYFGPGTRLLVL.

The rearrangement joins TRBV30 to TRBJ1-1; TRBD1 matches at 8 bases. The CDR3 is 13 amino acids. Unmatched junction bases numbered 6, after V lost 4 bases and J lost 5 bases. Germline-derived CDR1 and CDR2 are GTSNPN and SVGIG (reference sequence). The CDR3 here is CAWTLQGGTEAFF. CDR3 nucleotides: TGTGCCTGGACTTTACAGGGGGGGACTGAAGCTTTCTTT.